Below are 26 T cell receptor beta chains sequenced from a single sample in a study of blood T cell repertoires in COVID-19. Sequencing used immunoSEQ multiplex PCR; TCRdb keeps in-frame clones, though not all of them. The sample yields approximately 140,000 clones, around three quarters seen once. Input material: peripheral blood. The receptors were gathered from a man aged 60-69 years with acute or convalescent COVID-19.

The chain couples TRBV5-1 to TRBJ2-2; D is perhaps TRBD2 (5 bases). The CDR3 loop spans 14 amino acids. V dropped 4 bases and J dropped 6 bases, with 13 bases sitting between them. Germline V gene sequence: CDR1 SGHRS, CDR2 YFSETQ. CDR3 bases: TGCGCCAGCAGCGTCGGGATTAGGGCCGGGGAGCTGTTTTTT. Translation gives CASSVGIRAGELFF.

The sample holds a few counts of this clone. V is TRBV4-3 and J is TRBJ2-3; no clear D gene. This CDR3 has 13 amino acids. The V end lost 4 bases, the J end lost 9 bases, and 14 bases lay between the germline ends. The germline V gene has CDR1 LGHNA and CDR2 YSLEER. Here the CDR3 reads CASSLLPRSTQYF. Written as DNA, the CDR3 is TGCGCCAGCAGCCTCCTTCCTAGGAGCACGCAGTATTTT.

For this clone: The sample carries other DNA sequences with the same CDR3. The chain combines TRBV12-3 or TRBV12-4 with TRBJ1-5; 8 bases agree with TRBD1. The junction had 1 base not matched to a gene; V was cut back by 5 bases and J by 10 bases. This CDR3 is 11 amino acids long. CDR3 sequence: CASSPGGPQHF. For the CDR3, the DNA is TGTGCCAGCAGTCCAGGGGGCCCCCAGCATTTT.

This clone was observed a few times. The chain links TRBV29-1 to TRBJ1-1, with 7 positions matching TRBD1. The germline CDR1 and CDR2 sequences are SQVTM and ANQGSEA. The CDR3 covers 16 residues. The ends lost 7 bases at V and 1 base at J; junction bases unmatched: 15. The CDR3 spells CSGHRGDPRGNTEAFF. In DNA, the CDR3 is TGCAGCGGGCACAGGGGCGACCCTCGAGGGAACACTGAAGCTTTCTTT.

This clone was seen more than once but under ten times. The CDR3 is CASIVRLAGNTEAFF. In nucleotides, the CDR3 is TGTGCCAGCATCGTCAGATTAGCGGGGAACACTGAAGCTTTCTTT. The gene calls are TRBV27 and TRBJ1-1; D unclear. CDR3 length equals 15 residues. Per the germline V gene, CDR1 is MNHEY and CDR2 is SMNVEV (reference sequence). The V and J ends lost 7 bases and 1 base respectively, with 16 bases between them.

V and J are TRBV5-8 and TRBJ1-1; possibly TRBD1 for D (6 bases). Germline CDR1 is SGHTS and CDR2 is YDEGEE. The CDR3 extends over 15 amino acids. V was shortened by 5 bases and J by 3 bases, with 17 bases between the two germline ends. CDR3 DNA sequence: TGTGCCAGCAGGCCTTACCAGGGGTCTCACACTGAAGCTTTCTTT. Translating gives CASRPYQGSHTEAFF.

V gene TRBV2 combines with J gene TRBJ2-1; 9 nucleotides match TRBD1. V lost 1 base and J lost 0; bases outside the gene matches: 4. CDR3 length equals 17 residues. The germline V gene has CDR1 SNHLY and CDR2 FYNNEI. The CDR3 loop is CASSEGTGDVSYNEQFF. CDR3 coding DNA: TGTGCCAGCAGTGAAGGGACAGGGGACGTCTCCTACAATGAGCAGTTCTTC.

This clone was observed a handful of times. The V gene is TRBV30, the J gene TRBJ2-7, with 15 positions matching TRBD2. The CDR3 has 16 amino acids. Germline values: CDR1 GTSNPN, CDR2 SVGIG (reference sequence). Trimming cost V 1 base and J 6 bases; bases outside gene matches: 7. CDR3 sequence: CAWSGTSGRAEGEQYF. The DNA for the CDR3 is TGTGCCTGGAGTGGGACTAGCGGGAGGGCCGAGGGCGAGCAGTACTTC.

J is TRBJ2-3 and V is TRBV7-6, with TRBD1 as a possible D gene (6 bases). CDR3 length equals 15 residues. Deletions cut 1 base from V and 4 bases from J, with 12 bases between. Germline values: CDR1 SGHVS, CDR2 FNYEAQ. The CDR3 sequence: CASSLGGLAADTQYF. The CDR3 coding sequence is TGTGCCAGCAGCTTAGGGGGGCTAGCCGCAGATACGCAGTATTTT.

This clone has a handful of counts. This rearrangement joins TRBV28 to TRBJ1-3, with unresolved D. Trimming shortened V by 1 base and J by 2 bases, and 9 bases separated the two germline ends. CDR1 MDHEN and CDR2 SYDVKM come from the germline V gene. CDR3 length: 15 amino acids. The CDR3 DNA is TGTGCCAGCAGTTTATCCCAGGTTACTGGAAACACCATATATTTT. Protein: CASSLSQVTGNTIYF.

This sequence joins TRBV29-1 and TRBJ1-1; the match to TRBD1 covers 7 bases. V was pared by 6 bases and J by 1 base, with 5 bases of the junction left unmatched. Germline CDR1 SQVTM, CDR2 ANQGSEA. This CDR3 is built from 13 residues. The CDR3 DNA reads TGCAGCGTAGAGGGACAGACGAACACTGAAGCTTTCTTT. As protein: CSVEGQTNTEAFF.

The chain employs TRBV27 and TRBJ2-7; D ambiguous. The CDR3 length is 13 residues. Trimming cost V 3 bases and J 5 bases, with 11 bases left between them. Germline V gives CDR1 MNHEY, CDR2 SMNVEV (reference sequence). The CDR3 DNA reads TGTGCCAGCAGTTTGGCAGGTCCCAACGAGCAGTACTTC. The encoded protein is CASSLAGPNEQYF.

The DNA for the CDR3 is TGCAGCGTTGAAGTCCCCCTCGGCACTGAAGCTTTCTTT. It is translated as CSVEVPLGTEAFF. The chain uses TRBV29-1 and TRBJ1-1; D unresolved. The V gene's germline CDR1 is SQVTM and CDR2 ANQGSEA. V was pared by 1 base and J by 4 bases, with 10 bases between. The CDR3 spans 13 residues.

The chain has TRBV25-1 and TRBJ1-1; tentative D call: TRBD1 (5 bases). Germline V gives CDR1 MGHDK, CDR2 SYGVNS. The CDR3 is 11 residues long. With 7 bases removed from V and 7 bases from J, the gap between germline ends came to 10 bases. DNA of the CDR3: TGTGCCAGCACTTTAACAGGTGAAGCTTTCTTT. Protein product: CASTLTGEAFF.

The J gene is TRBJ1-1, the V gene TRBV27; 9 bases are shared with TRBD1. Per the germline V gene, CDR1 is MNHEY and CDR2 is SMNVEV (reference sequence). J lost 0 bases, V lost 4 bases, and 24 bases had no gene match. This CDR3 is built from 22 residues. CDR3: CASSSQGANSPYPQYLNTEAFF. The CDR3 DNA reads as TGTGCCAGCAGTTCACAGGGGGCGAATTCTCCGTATCCCCAATATTTGAACACTGAAGCTTTCTTT.

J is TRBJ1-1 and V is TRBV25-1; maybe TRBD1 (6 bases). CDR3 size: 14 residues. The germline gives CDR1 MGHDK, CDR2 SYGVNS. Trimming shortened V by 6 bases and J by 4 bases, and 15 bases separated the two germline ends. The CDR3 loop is CASSGTGFVTEAFF. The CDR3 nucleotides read TGTGCCAGCAGCGGAACAGGGTTCGTCACTGAAGCTTTCTTT.

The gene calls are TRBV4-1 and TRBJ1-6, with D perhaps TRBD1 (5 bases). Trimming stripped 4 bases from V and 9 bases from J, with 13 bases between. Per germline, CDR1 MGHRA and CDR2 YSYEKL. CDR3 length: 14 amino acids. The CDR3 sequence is CASSLQGGVSPLHF. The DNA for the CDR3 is TGCGCCAGCAGCCTCCAGGGAGGGGTTTCACCCCTCCACTTT.

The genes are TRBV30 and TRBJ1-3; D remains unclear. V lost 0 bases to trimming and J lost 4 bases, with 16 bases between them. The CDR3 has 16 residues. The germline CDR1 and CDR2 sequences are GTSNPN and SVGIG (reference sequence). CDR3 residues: CAWSVPLADAGNTIYF. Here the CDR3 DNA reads TGTGCCTGGAGTGTTCCTTTAGCCGACGCCGGAAACACCATATATTTT. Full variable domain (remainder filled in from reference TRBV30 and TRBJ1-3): SQTIHQWPATLVQPVGSPLSLECTVEGTSNPNLYWYRQAAGRGLQLLFYSVGIGQISSEVPQNLSASRPQDRQFILSSKKLLLSDSGFYLCAWSVPLADAGNTIYFGEGSWLTVV.

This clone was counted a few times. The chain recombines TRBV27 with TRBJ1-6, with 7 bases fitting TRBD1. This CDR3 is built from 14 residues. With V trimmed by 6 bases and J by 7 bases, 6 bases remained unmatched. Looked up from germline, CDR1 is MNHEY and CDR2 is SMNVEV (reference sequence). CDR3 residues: CASRPGQNNSPLHF. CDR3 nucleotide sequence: TGTGCCAGCAGACCGGGACAGAACAATTCACCCCTCCACTTT.

CDR3 DNA sequence: TGTGCCAGCTCATATTTCAGGGGGGATGAGCAGTTCTTC. This codes for CASSYFRGDEQFF. The chain recombines TRBV18 with TRBJ2-1; perhaps TRBD1 as D (7 bases). This CDR3 comprises 13 residues. The germline CDR1 and CDR2 sequences are KGHSH and LQKENI. V lost 5 bases and J lost 8, with 13 bases in between.

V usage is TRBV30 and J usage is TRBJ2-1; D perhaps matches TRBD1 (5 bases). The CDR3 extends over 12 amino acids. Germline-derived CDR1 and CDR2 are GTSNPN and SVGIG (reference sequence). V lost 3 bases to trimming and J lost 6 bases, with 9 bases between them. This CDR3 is CAWRGLVNEQFF. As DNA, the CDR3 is TGTGCCTGGAGGGGGCTGGTCAATGAGCAGTTCTTC.

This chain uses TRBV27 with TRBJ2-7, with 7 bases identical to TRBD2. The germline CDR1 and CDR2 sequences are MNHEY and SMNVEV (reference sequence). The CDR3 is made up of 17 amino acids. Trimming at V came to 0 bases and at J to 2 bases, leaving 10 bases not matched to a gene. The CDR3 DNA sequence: TGTGCCAGCAGTTTATCGAACCGGCGGGGGAATCCCTACGAGCAGTACTTC. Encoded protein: CASSLSNRRGNPYEQYF.

This CDR3 is CASRSGPRGYTF. As DNA, the CDR3 is TGTGCCAGCAGGTCAGGGCCGCGGGGCTACACCTTC. This chain links TRBV3-1 (or the pseudogene TRBV3-2) with TRBJ1-2, with D perhaps TRBD1 (5 bases). Looked up from germline, CDR1 is LGHDT and CDR2 is YNNKEL (reference sequence). V was pared by 6 bases and J by 8 bases, with 13 bases between. The CDR3 sequence is 12 residues long.

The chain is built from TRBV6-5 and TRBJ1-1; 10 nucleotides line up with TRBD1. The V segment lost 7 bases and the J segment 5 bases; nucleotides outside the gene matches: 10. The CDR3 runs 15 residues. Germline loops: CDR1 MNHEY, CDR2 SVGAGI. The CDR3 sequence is CASNLRQGARTEAFF. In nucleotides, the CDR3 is TGTGCCAGCAATCTACGACAGGGGGCGCGGACTGAAGCTTTCTTT.

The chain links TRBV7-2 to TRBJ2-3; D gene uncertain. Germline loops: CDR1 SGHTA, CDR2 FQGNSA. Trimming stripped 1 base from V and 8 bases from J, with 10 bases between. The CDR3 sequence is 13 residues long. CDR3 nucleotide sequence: TGTGCCAGCAGCTTAGGCCCCGCAGGTACGCAGTATTTT. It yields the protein CASSLGPAGTQYF.

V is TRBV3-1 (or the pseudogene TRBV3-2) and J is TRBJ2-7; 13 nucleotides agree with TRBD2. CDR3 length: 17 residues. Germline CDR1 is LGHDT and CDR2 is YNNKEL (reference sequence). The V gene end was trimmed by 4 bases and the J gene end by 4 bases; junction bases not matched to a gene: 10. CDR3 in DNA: TGTGCCAGCAGCCGACGGACTAGCGGGAGTTATCGTTACGAGCAGTACTTC. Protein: CASSRRTSGSYRYEQYF.